The TCR beta chain described here comes from a study of T cell clonality in common variable immunodeficiency. Most patients and controls had Caucasian heritage. Heparinized whole blood, roughly 5 to 9 ml, came from each donor. This clone has more than one count but fewer than ten. Its antigen is not identified. Sequencing ends 3 residues short of the CDR3 end; the germline J gene provides the rest. The V gene's germline CDR1 is DFQATT and CDR2 SNEGSKA (reference sequence). The CDR3 length is 14 residues. V was pared by 5 bases and J by 4 bases, with 10 bases of the junction left unmatched. Broader study findings: Compared with healthy controls, CVID subjects showed increased TCRbeta clonality, mostly in about a third. CVID patient heterogeneity limited repertoire-clinical complication correlations.

Data came from immunoSEQ multiplex PCR; TCRdb stores just in-frame clones and leaves some out. The repertoire shows about 81,000 clones, none seen only once; the top ten take 0.8%. V gene TRBV20-1 combines with J gene TRBJ2-7; 8 bases fit TRBD1. The source is a person aged 18 to 70 in good health. The sequenced sample consisted of peripheral blood mononuclear cells. CDR3 protein: CSAVDRGGWYEQYF. The part of the CDR3 DNA that was read is TGCAGTGCTGTAGACAGGGGAGGATGGTACGAG.